The T cell receptor beta chain described here comes from a study of blood T cell repertoires in COVID-19. Study background: Samples came from the United States, Italy and Spain, spanning acute and convalescent COVID-19.

Sequenced by immunoSEQ multiplex PCR; TCRdb stores in-frame clones only, minus some. The data show 130,000 to 150,000 clones, roughly 85% seen once. The receptor comes from a human donor with acute or convalescent COVID-19. The donor label of this sample is uncertain. Sequenced sample: peripheral blood.

The CDR3 reads CATSDPGGADTQYF. Here the CDR3 DNA reads TGTGCCACCAGTGACCCCGGGGGGGCAGATACGCAGTATTTT. The chain has TRBV24-1 and TRBJ2-3; 8 bases match TRBD2. There are 14 residues in the CDR3. Germline CDR1 and CDR2: KGHDR and SFDVKD. The V and J ends lost 4 bases and 4 bases, in that order; junction bases with no gene match: 3.